Each of the 14 T cell receptor beta chains below was sequenced from the same sample in a study of blood T cell repertoires in COVID-19. Some clones are missing from TCRdb's copy, which holds only in-frame ones; the method was immunoSEQ multiplex PCR. Of some 260,000 clones listed, 80% to 90% are singletons. Sequencing input: peripheral blood. These receptors all come from a woman between 70 and 85 years old with COVID-19, enrolled during active disease.

The chain joins TRBV7-9 to TRBJ2-5; TRBD1 matches at 10 bases. CDR1 and CDR2 from the germline V gene are SEHNR and FQNEAQ (reference sequence). V was pared by 5 bases and J by 4 bases, with 4 bases of the junction left unmatched. CDR3 size: 14 residues. The CDR3 loop reads CASSPGTGVETQYF. The CDR3 DNA reads as TGTGCCAGCAGCCCCGGGACAGGGGTAGAGACCCAGTACTTC.

V is TRBV12-3 or TRBV12-4 and J is TRBJ1-5; 8 bases line up with TRBD1. J gave up 5 bases and V 7 bases, and 4 bases lay outside the gene matches. The length of the CDR3 is 13 residues. CDR3 nucleotide sequence: TGTGCCAGCAAGGGACAGGCGGATCAGCCCCAGCATTTT. Protein: CASKGQADQPQHF.

The V gene is TRBV27, the J gene TRBJ2-2; D is undetermined. Germline V gives CDR1 MNHEY, CDR2 SMNVEV (reference sequence). The CDR3 runs to 14 residues. Trimming pared 3 bases from V and 7 bases from J, leaving 12 bases between. In DNA form, the CDR3 reads TGTGCCAGCAGTTTCCCGGAACGAGGCGGGGAGCTGTTTTTT. This sequence encodes CASSFPERGGELFF.

In its sample, this clone was seen once. This chain joins TRBV27 and TRBJ2-2, with 7 bases identical to TRBD1. From germline, CDR1 is MNHEY and CDR2 SMNVEV (reference sequence). Unmatched junction bases numbered 2, after V lost 0 bases and J lost 1 base. The CDR3 totals 16 residues. CDR3 nucleotides: TGTGCCAGCAGTTTATCTTGGACAGGGAACACCGGGGAGCTGTTTTTT. It codes for CASSLSWTGNTGELFF.

The CDR3 nucleotides read TGTGCCAGCAGTGGTCATACCCGCCAGGGACAGCGGTTCTTC. Amino acid sequence: CASSGHTRQGQRFF. The chain employs TRBV2 and TRBJ2-1, with 7 positions matching TRBD1. V gave up 4 bases and J gave up 15 bases; unmatched junction bases: 15. Germline CDR1 is SNHLY and CDR2 is FYNNEI. The CDR3 is 14 residues long.

The chain uses TRBV4-2 and TRBJ2-5; D ambiguous. The CDR3 sequence is 13 residues long. V lost 0 bases and J 5 bases, leaving 7 bases between the germline ends. CDR1 and CDR2 from the germline V gene are LGHNA and YNFKEQ. CDR3 nucleotide sequence: TGTGCCAGCAGCCAAGATCCGTCCGAGACCCAGTACTTC. This sequence encodes CASSQDPSETQYF.

The chain couples TRBV4-2 to TRBJ2-2; 9 nucleotides align to TRBD2. J was trimmed by 6 bases and V by 7 bases; bases with no gene match: 6. Germline values: CDR1 LGHNA, CDR2 YNFKEQ. The CDR3 is made up of 14 amino acids. This chain's CDR3 is CASKRTSESGELFF. As DNA, the CDR3 is TGTGCCAGCAAAAGGACTAGCGAGTCCGGGGAGCTGTTTTTT.

This clone was counted a single time. This chain connects TRBV7-2 to TRBJ1-1; D might be TRBD1 (5 bases). V gave up 0 bases and J gave up 5 bases, with 16 bases separating them. CDR1 is SGHTA, CDR2 FQGNSA, per germline. CDR3 length: 16 amino acids. The CDR3: CASSLALSGRGTEAFF. The CDR3 DNA follows: TGTGCCAGCAGCTTAGCGCTGTCAGGGCGTGGGACTGAAGCTTTCTTT.

The V and J genes are TRBV6-5 and TRBJ2-7, with D perhaps matching TRBD2 (5 bases). The CDR3 has 13 residues. Germline CDR1 MNHEY, CDR2 SVGAGI. V lost 4 bases, J lost 5 bases, and 12 bases lay in between. CDR3 loop: CASSSPMEDEQYF. The CDR3 DNA is TGTGCCAGCAGTTCCCCGATGGAGGACGAGCAGTACTTC.

The chain is built from TRBV4-2 and TRBJ1-6, with 7 bases identical to TRBD1. The CDR3 extends over 18 amino acids. Germline trimming cut 0 bases from V and 5 bases from J; bases unmatched to any gene: 10. Germline V gene lookup returns CDR1 LGHNA and CDR2 YNFKEQ. This chain's CDR3 is CASSQDRRGQGHNSPLHF. The CDR3 nucleotides read TGTGCCAGCAGCCAAGATCGGAGGGGGCAGGGTCATAATTCACCCCTCCACTTT.

The V and J genes are TRBV4-2 and TRBJ1-2, with 10 bases fitting TRBD1. Looked up from germline, CDR1 is LGHNA and CDR2 is YNFKEQ. The V gene end was trimmed by 0 bases and the J gene end by 5 bases; junction bases not matched to a gene: 6. The length of the CDR3 is 16 residues. The CDR3 region is CASSQDGGTGVYGYTF. CDR3 in DNA: TGTGCCAGCAGCCAAGATGGGGGGACAGGGGTATATGGCTACACCTTC.

The chain uses TRBV5-1 and TRBJ1-3, with a weak D call TRBD1 (5 bases). V lost 4 bases, J lost 0 bases, and 11 bases lay in between. This CDR3 is built from 15 residues. CDR1 and CDR2 (germline): SGHRS, YFSETQ. For the CDR3, the DNA is TGCGCCAGCAGCCCCGGACACAACTCTGGAAACACCATATATTTT. It specifies CASSPGHNSGNTIYF.

This chain connects TRBV5-1 to TRBJ2-7; D perhaps matches TRBD2 (5 bases). The V gene's germline CDR1 is SGHRS and CDR2 YFSETQ. Trimming removed 0 bases at V and 3 bases at J, with 10 bases between. The CDR3 totals 14 residues. This CDR3 is CASSLAGINYEQYF. CDR3 sequence (DNA): TGCGCCAGCAGCTTGGCCGGGATAAACTACGAGCAGTACTTC. Looking up the rest from reference TRBV5-1 and TRBJ2-7 gives the full variable domain: KAGVTQTPRYLIKTRGQQVTLSCSPISGHRSVSWYQQTPGQGLQFLFEYFSETQRNKGNFPGRFSGRQFSNSRSEMNVSTLELGDSALYLCASSLAGINYEQYFGPGTRLTVT.

Here the CDR3 DNA reads TGTGCCAGCAGCTTAAGGAAGGGGACTAAGAACACAGATACGCAGTATTTT. Translated, it gives CASSLRKGTKNTDTQYF. J is TRBJ2-3 and V is TRBV11-3, with TRBD2 identical over 7 bases. With V trimmed by 2 bases and J by 2 bases, 10 bases remained unmatched. The CDR3 runs to 17 residues. The V gene's germline CDR1 is SGHNT and CDR2 YENEEA.